Listed here is a single TCR beta chain. The germline V gene encodes CDR1 SGHRS and CDR2 YFSETQ. The V segment lost 8 bases and the J segment 2 bases; nucleotides outside the gene matches: 8. The CDR3 covers 14 residues. Measured with immunoSEQ multiplex PCR; TCRdb has only the in-frame clones, and not every one. The sample contains 70,000 to 85,000 clones, roughly 80% of which appear only once. This sample was included in a study of T cells in localized non-small cell lung cancer. The receptor was isolated from a female donor at least 60 years old with stage I lung adenocarcinoma. The source was peripheral blood, collected before any cancer treatment. The chain is built from TRBV5-1 and TRBJ1-2, with TRBD1 matching over 8 bases. The CDR3: CASAPGQGNYGYTF. The CDR3 DNA reads TGCGCCAGTGCACCTGGACAGGGCAACTATGGCTACACCTTC.